The source of this T cell receptor (beta chain) is a study of blood T cell repertoires in COVID-19. Whole-study context: The study drew acute and convalescent COVID-19 samples from the United States, Italy and Spain. PBMCs, B-cell-depleted T cells, or T cells provided the cDNA or gDNA that made up the material.

In the original processing: Amplifying reference gene primers gave estimates of nucleated cell counts. Sequencing used immunoSEQ multiplex PCR; TCRdb keeps in-frame clones, though not all of them. V and J calls and clone size are those listed in that table; D and trimming were worked out from the DNA. The table includes 150,000 to 200,000 clones, roughly nine tenths detected once. The CDR3 covers 11 residues. Trimming pared 2 bases from V and 11 bases from J, leaving 9 bases between. Germline V gene sequence: CDR1 SGHTA, CDR2 FQGNSA. V is TRBV7-2 and J is TRBJ1-1; D not resolved. The source of this sequence is a man aged 18-30 years who had recovered from COVID-19. Sequences were obtained from peripheral blood. The CDR3 coding sequence is TGTGCCAGCAGCTTAAAACTGCGGGCTTTCTTT. Amino acid sequence: CASSLKLRAFF.